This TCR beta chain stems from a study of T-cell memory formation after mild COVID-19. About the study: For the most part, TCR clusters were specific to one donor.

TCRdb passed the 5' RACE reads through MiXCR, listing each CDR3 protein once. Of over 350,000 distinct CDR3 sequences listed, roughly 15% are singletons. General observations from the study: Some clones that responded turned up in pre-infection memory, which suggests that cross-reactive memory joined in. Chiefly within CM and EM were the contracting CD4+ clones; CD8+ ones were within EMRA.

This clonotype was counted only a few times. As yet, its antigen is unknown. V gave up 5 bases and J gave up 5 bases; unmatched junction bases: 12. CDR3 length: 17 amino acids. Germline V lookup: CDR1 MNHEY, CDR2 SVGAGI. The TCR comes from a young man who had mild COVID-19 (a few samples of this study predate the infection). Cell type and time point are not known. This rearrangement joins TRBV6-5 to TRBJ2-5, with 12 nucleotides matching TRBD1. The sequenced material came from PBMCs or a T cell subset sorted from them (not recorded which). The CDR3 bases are TGTGCCAGCAGTCTGCGTCCCGGGACAGGGGGCAGGGAGACCCAGTACTTC. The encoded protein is CASSLRPGTGGRETQYF.